The next 9 T cell receptor beta chains were all read from a single sample in a study of blood T cell repertoires in COVID-19. Clones were sequenced by immunoSEQ multiplex PCR, and TCRdb holds only the in-frame ones, with some missing. Of roughly 100,000 clones detected, just under 85% appear once; the ten largest clones hold 9.5% to 10%. Sequencing input: peripheral blood. Every receptor here comes from a middle-aged man with active or convalescent COVID-19.

The chain has TRBV13 and TRBJ1-3; 7 nucleotides match TRBD1. V lost 4 bases to trimming and J lost 0 bases; unmatched junction nucleotides: 18. This CDR3 has 20 amino acids. Per germline, CDR1 PRHDT and CDR2 FYEKMQ (reference sequence). The DNA of the CDR3 is TGTGCCAGCAGCTCGAGATTACCGACAGGGAGGCCCTACTCTGGAAACACCATATATTTT. Protein sequence: CASSSRLPTGRPYSGNTIYF.

J is TRBJ2-2 and V is TRBV11-2; 8 bases map to TRBD2. The CDR3 extends over 15 amino acids. Germline CDR1 SGHAT, CDR2 FQNNGV. With 5 bases clipped from V and 6 bases from J, the junction kept 8 bases outside the gene matches. The CDR3 nucleotides read TGTGCCAGCAGCCGGGGACTAGAAGGCGCCGGGGAGCTGTTTTTT. It is translated as CASSRGLEGAGELFF.

The chain joins TRBV29-1 to TRBJ2-7; 10 bases fit TRBD2. Trimming took 2 bases from V and 4 from J; bases not matched to a gene: 5. The CDR3 is made up of 14 amino acids. Germline-derived CDR1 and CDR2 are SQVTM and ANQGSEA. The CDR3 region is CSVELLAGKYEQYF. The CDR3 DNA follows: TGCAGCGTTGAATTACTAGCGGGGAAGTACGAGCAGTACTTC.

This clone showed up just once. The CDR3 sequence: CASSFSGTLQETQYF. Written as DNA, the CDR3 is TGTGCCAGCAGTTTTTCCGGGACACTACAAGAGACCCAGTACTTC. The chain has TRBV6-6 and TRBJ2-5; a possible D gene is TRBD1 (6 bases). V was shortened by 4 bases and J by 2 bases, with 14 bases between the two germline ends. Per the germline V gene, CDR1 is MNHNY and CDR2 is SVGAGI (reference sequence). CDR3 size: 15 residues.

The rearrangement uses TRBV18 and TRBJ2-1, with D tentatively TRBD2 (6 bases). Trimming stripped 4 bases from V and 0 bases from J, with 10 bases between. Germline V lookup: CDR1 KGHSH, CDR2 LQKENI. This CDR3 has 15 residues. CDR3 in DNA: TGTGCCAGCTCACGAGACGGGAGCTCCTACAATGAGCAGTTCTTC. Translated: CASSRDGSSYNEQFF.

This chain links TRBV10-2 with TRBJ2-5; TRBD2 matches 11 bases. The CDR3 is 13 amino acids. After removal of 5 bases from V and 5 bases from J, the junction contained 1 base not matched to a gene. The germline CDR1 and CDR2 sequences are WSHSY and SAAADI. The CDR3 protein is CASSPSGGETQYF. In DNA, the CDR3 is TGCGCCAGCAGTCCTAGCGGGGGGGAGACCCAGTACTTC.

The CDR3: CASSRETVTSGVSGELFF. CDR3 sequence (DNA): TGTGCCAGCAGCCGCGAGACAGTGACTAGCGGGGTCTCCGGGGAGCTGTTTTTT. The V call is TRBV16, the J call TRBJ2-2; 11 bases map to TRBD2. V was pared by 4 bases and J by 6 bases, with 13 bases of the junction left unmatched. The CDR3 is 18 residues long. CDR1 is KGHSY and CDR2 is FQNENV in the germline V gene. Drawing the rest from reference TRBV16 and TRBJ2-2, the complete variable domain is GEEVAQTPKHLVRGEGQKAKLYCAPIKGHSYVFWYQQVLKNEFKFLISFQNENVFDETGMPKERFSAKCLPNSPCSLEIQATKLEDSAVYFCASSRETVTSGVSGELFFGEGSRLTVL.

This clone was recorded a few times. The gene calls are TRBV30 and TRBJ2-7; possibly TRBD1 for D (5 bases). The CDR3 contains 14 residues. Between the trimmed V and J ends, which lost 3 bases and 3 bases, there was a span of 15 bases. Germline CDR1 and CDR2: GTSNPN and SVGIG (reference sequence). CDR3 DNA sequence: TGTGCCTGGAGCCGACCCAATAGGGGCTACGAGCAGTACTTC. This gives the protein CAWSRPNRGYEQYF. The variable domain in full, completed from reference TRBV30 and TRBJ2-7, reads SQTIHQWPATLVQPVGSPLSLECTVEGTSNPNLYWYRQAAGRGLQLLFYSVGIGQISSEVPQNLSASRPQDRQFILSSKKLLLSDSGFYLCAWSRPNRGYEQYFGPGTRLTVT.

This chain links TRBV11-1 with TRBJ2-7; TRBD1 agrees at 7 bases. The CDR3 consists of 15 residues. CDR1 is SGHAT, CDR2 FQDESV, per germline (reference sequence). J lost 4 bases, V lost 5 bases, and 11 bases had no gene match. The CDR3 is CASSRGQPTIYEQYF. The CDR3 DNA reads as TGTGCCAGCAGCAGGGGACAGCCGACCATATACGAGCAGTACTTC.